Included here is one T cell receptor (beta chain) sequence, with context. Generated by immunoSEQ multiplex PCR, the TCRdb table keeps only in-frame clones and is missing some. The sample gives 80,000 or so clones, nearly 85% of which show up once; around 2.8% is in the top ten. The data belong to a study of T cell responses to AZD1222 COVID-19 vaccine. There are 15 residues in the CDR3. Between the trimmed V and J ends, which lost 0 bases and 7 bases, there was a span of 16 bases. Germline lookup yields CDR1 SGDLS and CDR2 YYNGEE. The source was peripheral blood, collected on day 0 of AZD1222 vaccination. The TCR sequence derives from an adult in good health. The chain has TRBV9 and TRBJ1-2; D unclear. CDR3 DNA sequence: TGTGCCAGCAGCGTAGAAGACTTGGAGCGGGGTGGCTACACCTTC. This translates into CASSVEDLERGGYTF.